Listed here are 26 T cell receptor beta chains from one sample, sequenced in a study of control samples from healthy donors and cancer patients. Produced via immunoSEQ multiplex PCR; TCRdb's table is partial and in-frame only. The sample records 150,000 to 170,000 clones, approximately 93% being singletons. The sequencing sample was made of blood. The receptors were sampled from a man in his forties in good health.

The chain employs TRBV7-9 and TRBJ1-4; D call uncertain. The CDR3 loop spans 15 amino acids. The V end was cut by 6 bases, the J end by 0 bases, with 11 bases between. Per the germline V gene, CDR1 is SEHNR and CDR2 is FQNEAQ (reference sequence). The CDR3 loop reads CASSGVGTTNEKLFF. CDR3 bases: TGTGCCAGCAGTGGAGTCGGGACAACTAATGAAAAACTGTTTTTT. Combining the CDR3 with reference TRBV7-9 and TRBJ1-4 gives the whole variable domain DTGVSQNPRHKITKRGQNVTFRCDPISEHNRLYWYRQTLGQGPEFLTYFQNEAQLEKSRLLSDRFSAERPKGSFSTLEIQRTEQGDSAMYLCASSGVGTTNEKLFFGSGTQLSVL.

CDR3 coding DNA: TGTGCCAGTACCCTGAGGGACAGCAATCAGCCCCAGCATTTT. Translated: CASTLRDSNQPQHF. J is TRBJ1-5 and V is TRBV19; a weak D match, TRBD1 (5 bases). V dropped 7 bases and J dropped 1 base, with 11 bases sitting between them. The CDR3 has 14 amino acids. Per the germline V gene, CDR1 is LNHDA and CDR2 is SQIVND (reference sequence).

The rearrangement uses TRBV18 and TRBJ1-1, with 9 bases matching TRBD1. The J segment lost 4 bases and the V segment lost 5 bases, leaving 17 bases of the junction unmatched. The CDR3 runs 18 residues. CDR1 is KGHSH and CDR2 is LQKENI in the germline V gene. CDR3: CASSIQEHGTGLGTEAFF. DNA for the CDR3: TGTGCCAGCTCAATTCAAGAGCACGGGACAGGGTTGGGCACTGAAGCTTTCTTT.

The chain employs TRBV7-9 and TRBJ2-7; D call uncertain. The V gene lost 5 bases and the J gene lost 0 bases, with 17 bases spanning the gap. The CDR3 runs 16 residues. Per the germline V gene, CDR1 is SEHNR and CDR2 is FQNEAQ (reference sequence). The CDR3 here is CASSPPVGPSSYEQYF. The DNA of the CDR3 is TGTGCCAGCAGCCCCCCCGTTGGTCCTAGCTCCTACGAGCAGTACTTC.

The V and J genes are TRBV11-2 and TRBJ1-3, with D unclear. CDR1 is SGHAT, CDR2 FQNNGV, per germline. CDR3 size: 13 residues. Trimming took 8 bases from V and 4 from J, leaving 12 bases between them. The CDR3 reads CASASGSGNTIYF. DNA of the CDR3: TGTGCCAGCGCGAGCGGTTCGGGAAACACCATATATTTT.

This chain joins TRBV19 and TRBJ2-3; 9 bases are shared with TRBD1. The CDR3 totals 14 residues. Germline V gene data show CDR1 as LNHDA and CDR2 as SQIVND (reference sequence). The junction had 3 bases not matched to a gene; V was cut back by 3 bases and J by 5 bases. The CDR3 DNA is TGTGCCAGTAGTATCGTGGGACAGGGAGATACGCAGTATTTT. It specifies CASSIVGQGDTQYF.

The chain carries TRBV18 and TRBJ2-1, with 9 bases aligning to TRBD2. V was clipped by 5 bases and J by 4 bases; unmatched bases: 6. The CDR3 loop spans 15 amino acids. Looked up from germline, CDR1 is KGHSH and CDR2 is LQKENI. The CDR3 spells CASSFSGGPYNEQFF. In DNA, the CDR3 is TGTGCCAGCTCATTTAGCGGGGGCCCTTACAATGAGCAGTTCTTC.

This chain joins TRBV6-1 and TRBJ1-5; the D is unclear. The CDR3 runs 14 residues. Trimming took off 2 bases at V and 0 bases at J, with 5 bases between the two ends. CDR1 is MNHNS, CDR2 SASEGT, per germline. The CDR3 protein is CASSETYSNQPQHF. The CDR3 coding sequence is TGTGCCAGCAGTGAAACGTATAGCAATCAGCCCCAGCATTTT.

Concerning this clone: At one boundary the junction diverges from the germline segment, which might be a read error. V and J are TRBV6-2 or TRBV6-3 and TRBJ1-1; D may be TRBD1 (5 bases). The germline CDR1 and CDR2 sequences are MNHEY and SVGEGT. CDR3 size: 11 residues. CDR3 in amino acids: CASSDLKEGKF. CDR3 bases: TGTGCCAGCAGTGACTTAAAAGAGGGGAAGTTT.

The count of this clone is one. This chain uses TRBV11-2 with TRBJ2-7; perhaps TRBD2 as D (6 bases). The V gene lost 3 bases and the J gene lost 3 bases, with 15 bases spanning the gap. The CDR3 runs to 15 residues. The V gene's germline CDR1 is SGHAT and CDR2 FQNNGV. The CDR3 loop reads CASSFPGLGIYEQYF. The DNA of the CDR3 is TGTGCCAGCAGCTTCCCGGGACTCGGGATCTACGAGCAGTACTTC. Drawing the rest from reference TRBV11-2 and TRBJ2-7, the complete variable domain is EAGVAQSPRYKIIEKRQSVAFWCNPISGHATLYWYQQILGQGPKLLIQFQNNGVVDDSQLPKDRFSAERLKGVDSTLKIQPAKLEDSAVYLCASSFPGLGIYEQYFGPGTRLTVT.

CDR3 bases: TGTGCCAGCAGCTCTTCCGGGACAGGGATTAACGAGCAGTACTTC. As protein: CASSSSGTGINEQYF. The rearrangement joins TRBV7-2 to TRBJ2-7; TRBD1 matches 9 bases. This CDR3 has 15 residues. Germline V gene lookup returns CDR1 SGHTA and CDR2 FQGNSA. The junction had 9 bases not matched to a gene; V was cut back by 4 bases and J by 5 bases.

The chain is built from TRBV9 and TRBJ2-7; 7 bases align to TRBD1. CDR1 is SGDLS, CDR2 YYNGEE, per germline. The CDR3 extends over 13 amino acids. V shed 3 bases, J shed 6 bases, and the junction held 6 bases outside the gene matches. The CDR3 DNA reads TGTGCCAGCAGCGCTCAATGGACAGGCGAGCAGTACTTC. It translates to CASSAQWTGEQYF.

The J gene is TRBJ2-7, the V gene TRBV6-5; D remains unclear. Trimming stripped 7 bases from V and 5 bases from J, with 15 bases between. Germline CDR1 reads MNHEY; CDR2 reads SVGAGI. The CDR3 extends over 13 amino acids. CDR3 nucleotides: TGTGCCAGCATCCTCTCCGGTAGAGACGAGCAGTACTTC. It yields the protein CASILSGRDEQYF.

The rearrangement joins TRBV18 to TRBJ2-4, with unresolved D. The CDR3 extends over 12 amino acids. Germline CDR1 KGHSH, CDR2 LQKENI. Trimming took off 3 bases at V and 8 bases at J, with 8 bases between the two ends. CDR3 protein: CASSPGSDIQYF. CDR3 in DNA: TGTGCCAGCTCACCTGGGTCGGACATTCAGTACTTC.

The V gene is TRBV10-3, the J gene TRBJ1-2; possibly TRBD1 for D (5 bases). This CDR3 is built from 12 residues. The ends were cut back, 8 bases at V and 1 base at J, with 8 bases in the middle. CDR1 and CDR2 (germline): ENHRY, SYGVKD. As DNA, the CDR3 is TGTGCCATCGGGGGGGTTAACTATGGCTACACCTTC. It encodes CAIGGVNYGYTF.

This clone is a singleton in its sample. This chain joins TRBV25-1 and TRBJ2-7; D gene uncertain. The germline V and J ends were trimmed by 5 bases and 2 bases, with 4 bases remaining between them. Per the germline V gene, CDR1 is MGHDK and CDR2 is SYGVNS. There are 11 residues in the CDR3. CDR3: CASSLTYEQYF. CDR3 nucleotides: TGTGCCAGCAGTCTAACCTACGAGCAGTACTTC.

The chain has TRBV7-9 and TRBJ1-4; no clear D gene. The germline CDR1 and CDR2 sequences are SEHNR and FQNEAQ (reference sequence). This CDR3 spans 14 amino acids. V lost 5 bases and J 4 bases, leaving 11 bases between the germline ends. The CDR3 DNA reads as TGTGCCAGCAGCAAGAATACAGTTAATGAAAAACTGTTTTTT. This gives the protein CASSKNTVNEKLFF.

V is TRBV5-1 and J is TRBJ1-1; D remains unclear. This CDR3 spans 14 amino acids. Trimming removed 0 bases at V and 1 base at J, with 7 bases between. The V gene's germline CDR1 is SGHRS and CDR2 YFSETQ. The CDR3: CASSLEAPNTEAFF. Written as DNA, the CDR3 is TGCGCCAGCAGCTTGGAAGCGCCGAACACTGAAGCTTTCTTT.

The rearrangement links TRBV27 to TRBJ1-1; D is undetermined. CDR1 is MNHEY and CDR2 is SMNVEV in the germline V gene (reference sequence). The V gene lost 4 bases and the J gene lost 5 bases, with 8 bases spanning the gap. This CDR3 contains 12 residues. Written as DNA, the CDR3 is TGTGCCAGCAGTTATCGGGGTACTGAAGCTTTCTTT. It is translated as CASSYRGTEAFF.

This chain uses TRBV5-1 with TRBJ1-1; possibly TRBD1 for D (5 bases). CDR1 is SGHRS and CDR2 is YFSETQ in the germline V gene. The CDR3 covers 14 residues. V lost 0 bases and J lost 1, with 7 bases in between. The CDR3 protein is CASSLGDGNTEAFF. Written as DNA, the CDR3 is TGCGCCAGCAGCTTGGGGGACGGGAACACTGAAGCTTTCTTT.

The chain has TRBV5-4 and TRBJ1-1, with 9 positions matching TRBD1. Germline values: CDR1 SGHNT, CDR2 YYREEE (reference sequence). The CDR3 has 14 amino acids. The V gene end was trimmed by 4 bases and the J gene end by 4 bases; junction bases not matched to a gene: 5. CDR3 loop: CASSGDRAITEAFF. The CDR3 coding sequence is TGTGCCAGCAGCGGGGACAGGGCGATCACTGAAGCTTTCTTT.

The chain links TRBV12-3 or TRBV12-4 to TRBJ1-5; perhaps TRBD1 as D (5 bases). Deletions cut 7 bases from V and 0 bases from J, with 7 bases between. There are 13 residues in the CDR3. CDR3 in amino acids: CASMDNSNQPQHF. The CDR3, as DNA: TGTGCCAGCATGGACAATAGCAATCAGCCCCAGCATTTT.

The chain is built from TRBV28 and TRBJ1-1; 7 positions match TRBD1. The V and J ends lost 4 bases and 10 bases, in that order; junction bases with no gene match: 15. Germline V lookup: CDR1 MDHEN, CDR2 SYDVKM. There are 15 residues in the CDR3. In nucleotides, the CDR3 is TGTGCCAGCAGTTCTCCGAATCAGGGGGTCGGGGGAGCTTTCTTT. Translation: CASSSPNQGVGGAFF. Drawing the rest from reference TRBV28 and TRBJ1-1, the complete variable domain is DVKVTQSSRYLVKRTGEKVFLECVQDMDHENMFWYRQDPGLGLRLIYFSYDVKMKEKGDIPEGYSVSREKKERFSLILESASTNQTSMYLCASSSPNQGVGGAFFGQGTRLTVV.

The J gene is TRBJ1-1, the V gene TRBV11-2; D is ambiguous. V was trimmed by 7 bases and J by 1 base, leaving 16 bases between them. Germline V gene sequence: CDR1 SGHAT, CDR2 FQNNGV. The CDR3 consists of 15 residues. The CDR3 bases are TGTGCCAGCAACAACCTCGAAGGCAGGAACACTGAAGCTTTCTTT. This gives the protein CASNNLEGRNTEAFF.

This clone came up once. The chain recombines TRBV7-2 with TRBJ1-4; D may be TRBD1 (6 bases). Germline CDR1 and CDR2: SGHTA and FQGNSA. Trimming took off 5 bases at V and 0 bases at J, with 10 bases between the two ends. There are 15 residues in the CDR3. CDR3 DNA: TGTGCCAGCAGCCAGGGACACACAACTAATGAAAAACTGTTTTTT. This codes for CASSQGHTTNEKLFF.

The chain is built from TRBV4-1 and TRBJ1-1; D may be TRBD1 (5 bases). The V gene lost 0 bases and the J gene lost 8 bases, with 10 bases spanning the gap. Per germline, CDR1 MGHRA and CDR2 YSYEKL. This CDR3 contains 13 residues. The CDR3 sequence: CASSQERGREAFF. CDR3 nucleotides: TGCGCCAGCAGCCAAGAACGGGGGAGGGAAGCTTTCTTT.